This T cell receptor beta chain was captured in a study of OX40 agonist ivuxolimab in advanced cancers. As for the study in general: At 0.01 to 10 mg/kg, ivuxolimab was administered intravenously to patients every 2 weeks.

The V gene's germline CDR1 is SGHDT and CDR2 YYEEEE. This CDR3 comprises 16 residues. V dropped 4 bases and J dropped 1 base, with 15 bases sitting between them. About this clone itself: As yet, its antigen is unknown.

General study results and limits: Among T cells, CD8+ cells averaged more expanded clones than CD4+ cells. Doses of 0.1 to 3.0 mg/kg were accompanied by clonal expansion of CD4+ and CD8+ blood T cells by week 6.

Sequencing was performed with immunoSEQ multiplex PCR; in TCRdb, only in-frame clones are kept and a portion is missing. This sample has about 77,000 clones; around 85% occur once, and the top ten carry over 3.5%. The clonotype was recovered from an adult with an advanced solid tumor such as melanoma, head and neck, liver or kidney cancer. Sequenced material: CD4+ or CD8+ T cells sorted from blood, taken in a trial of the OX40 agonist ivuxolimab. The rearrangement uses TRBV5-6 and TRBJ1-3; D is ambiguous. CDR3 DNA: TGTGCCAGCAGCCGGCCCACACGACTTTCTGGAAACACCATATATTTT. This encodes CASSRPTRLSGNTIYF.